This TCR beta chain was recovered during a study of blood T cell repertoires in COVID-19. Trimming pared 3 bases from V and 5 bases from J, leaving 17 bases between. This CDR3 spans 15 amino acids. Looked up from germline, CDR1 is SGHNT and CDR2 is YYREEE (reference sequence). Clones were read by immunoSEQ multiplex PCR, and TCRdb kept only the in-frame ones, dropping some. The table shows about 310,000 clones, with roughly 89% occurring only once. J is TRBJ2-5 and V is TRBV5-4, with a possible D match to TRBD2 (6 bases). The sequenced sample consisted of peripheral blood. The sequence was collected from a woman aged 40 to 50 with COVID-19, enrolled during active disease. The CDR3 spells CASSSYSGSGETQYF. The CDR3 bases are TGTGCCAGCAGCTCCTATAGCGGTTCGGGGGAGACCCAGTACTTC. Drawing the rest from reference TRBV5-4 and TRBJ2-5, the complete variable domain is ETGVTQSPTHLIKTRGQQVTLRCSSQSGHNTVSWYQQALGQGPQFIFQYYREEENGRGNFPPRFSGLQFPNYSSELNVNALELDDSALYLCASSSYSGSGETQYFGPGTRLLVL.